This T cell receptor beta chain was observed in a study of cytomegalovirus exposure and HLA in healthy donors. The wider study: A subsequent analysis reported that the roughly 120 validation repertoires were produced on the same platform that had also been used for the roughly 670 first-cohort repertoires. Study results and caveats: Some public TCRs appeared in many individuals, while most sequences were rare. Cytomegalovirus-associated status was assigned to about 170 TCR beta chains.

The CDR3 sequence is 15 residues long. Germline assignment: CDR1 MNHNS and CDR2 SASEGT. The V gene end was trimmed by 8 bases and the J gene end by 6 bases; junction bases not matched to a gene: 12. About this clone itself: What it recognizes is unknown.

Generated by immunoSEQ multiplex PCR, the TCRdb table keeps only in-frame clones and is missing some. The sample consists of about 260,000 clones, roughly 91% of them appearing once. This TCR was recovered from a woman in her 30s in good health and CMV-seronegative. The chain carries TRBV6-1 and TRBJ2-3; TRBD1 matches 9 bases. Sequenced input: PBMCs. CDR3 residues: CASDSGTGPSDTQYF. The CDR3 DNA follows: TGTGCCAGCGATTCCGGGACAGGGCCTAGTGATACGCAGTATTTT.